The present T cell receptor (beta chain) was sequenced within a study of cytomegalovirus exposure and HLA in healthy donors. Per the germline V gene, CDR1 is SGHRS and CDR2 is YFSETQ. The CDR3 is 16 amino acids. V lost 4 bases, J lost 5 bases, and 12 bases stayed unmatched. The primer mix had 60 Vbeta and 13 Jbeta primers. TCRdb's copy holds only in-frame clones and misses some; the assay was immunoSEQ multiplex PCR. The repertoire consists of fewer than 200,000 clones, with around 80% occurring once and the leading ten covering 0.69%. The V and J genes are TRBV5-1 and TRBJ2-5; 9 positions match TRBD1. This clonotype was obtained from a middle-aged woman in good health and CMV-seronegative. The sample taken for sequencing was PBMCs. For the CDR3, the DNA is TGCGCCAGCAGCCCAGGACAGGGGAGAGGGAGGGAGACCCAGTACTTC. Its translation is CASSPGQGRGRETQYF.